The 21 T cell receptor beta chains listed next were all sequenced from one sample in a study of T cells in tumors after PD-1 blockade. Stated time point: first of two post-therapy site-matched biopsies around 2 months apart. Sequencing used immunoSEQ multiplex PCR; TCRdb keeps in-frame clones, though not all of them. The data contain more than 2,000 clones, 71% of them singletons. The sample here was tumor tissue, taken after anti-PD-1 treatment. The source of these receptors is a human donor with basal cell carcinoma.

The chain employs TRBV6-6 and TRBJ2-6; 11 nucleotides agree with TRBD1. V lost 5 bases and J lost 2; bases outside the gene matches: 5. There are 17 residues in the CDR3. Germline values: CDR1 MNHNY, CDR2 SVGAGI (reference sequence). The CDR3 nucleotides read TGTGCCAGCAGTCGCTCGGGACAGGGGGCTGGGGCCAACGTCCTGACTTTC. Translated, it gives CASSRSGQGAGANVLTF.

The V call is TRBV6-6, the J call TRBJ2-1; weak D call: TRBD1 (5 bases). The CDR3 totals 14 residues. In germline, CDR1 is MNHNY, CDR2 SVGAGI (reference sequence). The V gene lost 0 bases and the J gene lost 9 bases, with 12 bases spanning the gap. Written as DNA, the CDR3 is TGTGCCAGCAGTTACTCGGGGCCACATGGTGAGCAGTTCTTC. This encodes CASSYSGPHGEQFF.

The chain recombines TRBV15 with TRBJ1-5, with a possible D match to TRBD1 (6 bases). The CDR3 runs to 14 residues. V gave up 8 bases and J gave up 2 bases, with 13 bases separating them. CDR1 is LNHNV and CDR2 is YYDKDF in the germline V gene (reference sequence). This CDR3 reads CATAGALGNQPQHF. CDR3 nucleotide sequence: TGTGCCACCGCAGGGGCCCTCGGCAATCAGCCCCAGCATTTT.

The CDR3 loop reads CAISNGGVSTDTQYF. The CDR3 bases are TGTGCCATCAGTAATGGGGGGGTAAGCACAGATACGCAGTATTTT. This chain joins TRBV10-3 and TRBJ2-3; 7 positions match TRBD2. The germline V gene encodes CDR1 ENHRY and CDR2 SYGVKD. V lost 5 bases, J lost 0 bases, and 5 bases stayed unmatched. The CDR3 totals 15 residues.

The rearrangement links TRBV18 to TRBJ2-2; D is perhaps TRBD2 (5 bases). This CDR3 region has 17 residues. The ends were cut back, 2 bases at V and 0 bases at J, with 13 bases in the middle. Germline V gene data show CDR1 as KGHSH and CDR2 as LQKENI. CDR3 residues: CASSPAFQRSNTGELFF. The CDR3 nucleotides read TGTGCCAGCTCACCAGCCTTCCAGCGGTCGAACACCGGGGAGCTGTTTTTT.

This clone was seen a few times. The chain couples TRBV5-5 to TRBJ2-1; D not resolved. Germline V gene lookup returns CDR1 SGHKS and CDR2 YYEKEE (reference sequence). V was shortened by 2 bases and J by 6 bases, with 9 bases between the two germline ends. The CDR3 is 13 residues long. The DNA for the CDR3 is TGTGCCAGCAGCTTATCCCCGAGCAATGAGCAGTTCTTC. This codes for CASSLSPSNEQFF.

The CDR3 sequence is CASSPLGAHEAFF. CDR3 nucleotides: TGTGCCAGCTCACCCCTGGGGGCGCATGAAGCTTTCTTT. The V gene is TRBV18, the J gene TRBJ1-1; possible D gene TRBD1, 6 bases. Trimming took 3 bases from V and 7 from J, leaving 12 bases between them. From germline, CDR1 is KGHSH and CDR2 LQKENI. The CDR3 loop spans 13 amino acids.

This clone qualifies as large. The V and J genes are TRBV27 and TRBJ2-2, with D hard to call. Germline V lookup: CDR1 MNHEY, CDR2 SMNVEV (reference sequence). The CDR3 totals 14 residues. V lost 3 bases to trimming and J lost 1 base, with 6 bases between them. The CDR3 DNA sequence: TGTGCCAGCAGTTTTCCGGTGAACACCGGGGAGCTGTTTTTT. Translation gives CASSFPVNTGELFF.

The gene calls are TRBV7-2 and TRBJ2-1; TRBD1 or TRBD2 may be the D gene (7 bases each). In germline, CDR1 is SGHTA, CDR2 FQGNSA. The CDR3 length is 15 residues. V shed 5 bases and J shed 6 bases, with 17 bases lying between them. In DNA, the CDR3 is TGTGCCAGCAGCCCCGAGGCCAGGGGGGGCAATGAGCAGTTCTTC. It is translated as CASSPEARGGNEQFF.

This clone was counted a few times. The rearrangement joins TRBV6-6 to TRBJ2-7; maybe TRBD1 (6 bases). V was pared by 2 bases and J by 6 bases, with 11 bases between. In germline, CDR1 is MNHNY, CDR2 SVGAGI (reference sequence). This CDR3 comprises 13 residues. In DNA, the CDR3 is TGTGCCAGCAGTTACCTCCAGGGGCGCGAGCAGTACTTC. It yields the protein CASSYLQGREQYF.

J is TRBJ2-7 and V is TRBV6-2 or TRBV6-3, with 7 bases fitting TRBD2. The length of the CDR3 is 14 residues. The trim removed 2 bases at V and 3 bases at J, leaving 4 bases unmatched. Germline V CDR1 and CDR2: MNHEY, SVGEGT. CDR3 in amino acids: CASSYERGHYEQYF. The CDR3 DNA is TGTGCCAGCAGTTACGAGCGGGGTCACTACGAGCAGTACTTC.

This rearrangement joins TRBV12-3 or TRBV12-4 to TRBJ1-1; weak D call: TRBD1 (5 bases). V was pared by 7 bases and J by 3 bases, with 9 bases between. CDR3 length: 12 residues. The CDR3 coding sequence is TGTGCCAGCAATCGAGGGGACACTGAAGCTTTCTTT. Translated, it gives CASNRGDTEAFF.

The chain carries TRBV5-1 and TRBJ2-1, with D hard to call. This CDR3 has 15 residues. Trimming shortened V by 0 bases and J by 6 bases, and 13 bases separated the two germline ends. CDR1 SGHRS and CDR2 YFSETQ come from the germline V gene. Here the CDR3 reads CASSLGPELSNEQFF. CDR3 bases: TGCGCCAGCAGCTTGGGGCCAGAGCTCAGCAATGAGCAGTTCTTC.

This chain connects TRBV7-8 to TRBJ2-3; D is ambiguous. The CDR3 sequence is 14 residues long. Germline V CDR1 and CDR2: SGHVS, FQNEAQ. Trimming stripped 5 bases from V and 0 bases from J, with 9 bases between. The CDR3 region is CASSQQLSTDTQYF. In DNA, the CDR3 is TGTGCCAGCAGCCAACAACTTAGCACAGATACGCAGTATTTT.

This clone was counted between two and nine times. The chain links TRBV6-5 to TRBJ2-2; TRBD2 aligns across 9 bases. The germline CDR1 and CDR2 sequences are MNHEY and SVGAGI. CDR3 length equals 14 residues. V shed 8 bases, J shed 3 bases, and the junction held 4 bases outside the gene matches. The CDR3 loop reads CASGGTSHTGELFF. In DNA form, the CDR3 reads TGTGCCAGCGGGGGGACTAGCCACACCGGGGAGCTGTTTTTT.

This clone was recorded only once. The CDR3 DNA sequence: TGTGCCACCAGCAGAGCGACAACAGGGAATGAGCAGTTCTTC. Encoded protein: CATSRATTGNEQFF. The chain joins TRBV15 to TRBJ2-1; possibly TRBD1 for D (6 bases). The CDR3 totals 14 residues. Per the germline V gene, CDR1 is LNHNV and CDR2 is YYDKDF (reference sequence). V dropped 1 base and J dropped 7 bases, with 11 bases sitting between them.

The chain carries TRBV19 and TRBJ1-1; a possible D gene is TRBD1 (5 bases). The CDR3 is made up of 15 amino acids. V was clipped by 3 bases and J by 4 bases, with 15 bases between them. The germline CDR1 and CDR2 sequences are LNHDA and SQIVND (reference sequence). The CDR3 DNA reads TGTGCCAGTAGTATGAAAACGGGCAGGGCCACTGAAGCTTTCTTT. This gives the protein CASSMKTGRATEAFF.

In regard to this clone: The same CDR3 arises from other DNA sequences in this sample as well. The V and J genes are TRBV5-5 and TRBJ2-2, with TRBD2 matching over 16 bases. This CDR3 contains 18 residues. V was pared by 4 bases and J by 0 bases, with 3 bases of the junction left unmatched. CDR1 is SGHKS, CDR2 YYEKEE, per germline (reference sequence). The chain's CDR3 is CASSTGLAGGPNTGELFF. The CDR3 DNA reads as TGTGCCAGCAGCACGGGACTAGCGGGGGGGCCGAACACCGGGGAGCTGTTTTTT.

The chain is built from TRBV7-8 and TRBJ2-3; the D call may be TRBD1 or TRBD2 (5 bases each). Germline CDR1 is SGHVS and CDR2 is FQNEAQ. The ends were cut back, 2 bases at V and 5 bases at J, with 17 bases in the middle. The CDR3 spans 16 residues. The chain's CDR3 is CASSLNPSRAGDTQYF. The CDR3 DNA sequence: TGTGCCAGCAGCTTAAACCCTAGCAGGGCCGGAGATACGCAGTATTTT.

The CDR3 DNA is TGTGCCAGCAGCCATGACAGGGGGATGGACACTGAAGCTTTCTTT. This sequence encodes CASSHDRGMDTEAFF. The chain recombines TRBV7-2 with TRBJ1-1; 9 bases line up with TRBD1. CDR1 is SGHTA and CDR2 is FQGNSA in the germline V gene. The CDR3 totals 15 residues. V trimming: 5 bases; J trimming: 3 bases; junction bases outside the gene matches: 7.

CDR3 sequence: CASSPDKDYGYTF. The DNA of the CDR3 is TGTGCCAGCTCACCAGACAAGGACTATGGCTACACCTTC. V gene TRBV18 combines with J gene TRBJ1-2, with D hard to call. This CDR3 is 13 amino acids long. CDR1 and CDR2 (germline): KGHSH, LQKENI. V lost 2 bases and J 3 bases, leaving 7 bases between the germline ends.